This entry is about one T cell receptor beta chain. The antigen remains undetermined. V dropped 3 bases and J dropped 11; count of bases not matched to a gene: 9. Germline-derived CDR1 and CDR2 are DFQATT and SNEGSKA (reference sequence). The CDR3 contains 14 residues. The authors made TCR beta libraries by quantitative 5'-RACE with molecular barcodes. TCRdb redid the calling of the 5' RACE reads with MiXCR, one entry per CDR3 protein. The sample records 750,000 to 850,000 distinct CDR3 sequences, approximately 10% being singletons. This sample stems from a study of CD8 T cells in ankylosing spondylitis. Whole-study results and caveats: Significant enrichment of disease-linked clones was reported in matched ankylosing spondylitis synovial fluid. In the blood and synovial fluid of reactive arthritis, some motif variants had been previously reported. Disease-linked clones proved CD8+ and comparatively uncommon in peripheral blood. What seemed typical of ankylosing spondylitis blood was a TCR beta motif built from roughly eight highly homologous variants.

The clonotype comes from a male donor with ankylosing spondylitis. Sequenced sample: blood, either unsorted or a sorted T cell fraction (not recorded which). This rearrangement joins TRBV20-1 to TRBJ1-6, with 8 nucleotides matching TRBD1. This chain's CDR3 is CSASLRGHRTPLHF. The DNA for the CDR3 is TGCAGTGCTAGTCTCAGGGGGCATCGGACACCCCTCCACTTT.